This is a list of T cell receptor beta chains from one sample in a study of T-cell reconstitution after alpha-beta-depleted transplantation in children. One entry per CDR3 protein, called by TCRdb with MiXCR from the PCR reads. The sample holds around 440,000 distinct CDR3 sequences; about 16% are singletons and the top ten take just under 30%. The sample here was PBMCs, mostly from graft donor cells, taken 360 days after TCRalphabeta/CD19-depleted stem cell transplant. These receptor sequences come from a boy under three years old who had a stem cell transplant for Wiskott-Aldrich syndrome, so the T cells may come from the graft donor. The CDR3 runs from the conserved cysteine through the conserved F or W. The D gene is left open where the match is weak. The listing skips clone size in some rows; elsewhere it reads once, few, many or a size class.

D,V,J,size,DNA,CDR3
TRBD2,TRBV7-9,TRBJ2-1,NA,TGTGCCAGCAGCCCGATCGGACTAGCGGGCAATGAGCAGTTCTTC,CASSPIGLAGNEQFF
TRBD2,TRBV7-2,TRBJ2-7,NA,TGTGCCAGCAGCTTAGTGCTAGCGGGGGGGGCCTACGAGCAGTACTTC,CASSLVLAGGAYEQYF
NA,TRBV12-3/TRBV12-4,TRBJ2-6,NA,TGTGCCAGCAGAGAGGTGGGACTGCGCTCTGGGGCCAACGTCCTGACTTTC,CASREVGLRSGANVLTF
NA,TRBV5-5,TRBJ1-5,NA,TGTGCCAGCAGCTTGGGACCGTCGAATCAGCCCCAGCATTTT,CASSLGPSNQPQHF
NA,TRBV12-3/TRBV12-4,TRBJ2-7,few,TGTGCCAGCAGCCCCATTGGGGGGCTAGCCTACGAGCAGTACTTC,CASSPIGGLAYEQYF
NA,TRBV10-3,TRBJ2-1,NA,TGTGCCATCAGTCGGACATTGAAGGACAATGAGCAGTTCTTC,CAISRTLKDNEQFF
TRBD2,TRBV20-1,TRBJ2-3,NA,TGCAGTGCTACACTAGCGGGACCAAATACGCAGTATTTT,CSATLAGPNTQYF
TRBD2,TRBV7-9,TRBJ2-1,NA,TGTGCCAGCAGCTTTCCGGGACTAGCTAACAATGAGCAGTTCTTC,CASSFPGLANNEQFF
NA,TRBV5-8,TRBJ1-6,NA,TGTGCCAGCAGCTTGGTTCCAGGGAGGACTTCACCCCTCCACTTT,CASSLVPGRTSPLHF
NA,TRBV7-2,TRBJ2-7,NA,TGTGCCAGCAGCCCTCGGACAGCTCTGGTCTCCTACGAGCAGTACTTC,CASSPRTALVSYEQYF
TRBD2,TRBV29-1,TRBJ2-1,NA,TGCAGCGTTGGTTGGGGTAGGGTCAGCGGGGGGGGAAATGAGCAGTTCTTC,CSVGWGRVSGGGNEQFF
NA,TRBV7-2,TRBJ2-7,many,TGTGCCAGCAGCAGGGACTTCGGTGCCGAGCAGTACTTC,CASSRDFGAEQYF
TRBD1,TRBV7-9,TRBJ2-1,NA,TGTGCCAGCACACGGACAGGGAAGAGGCACAATGAGCAGTTCTTC,CASTRTGKRHNEQFF
NA,TRBV11-1,TRBJ2-3,few,TGTGCCAGCAGCTCACCCTGGAAAACAGGCGCCCGGGGCACAGATACGCAGTATTTT,CASSSPWKTGARGTDTQYF
NA,TRBV18,TRBJ2-1,NA,TGTGCCAGCTCAGCACGGGAGACCTACAATGAGCAGTTCTTC,CASSARETYNEQFF
TRBD2,TRBV2,TRBJ2-3,NA,TGTGCCAGCAGACCGACTAGCGGAGGAACAGATACGCAGTATTTT,CASRPTSGGTDTQYF
TRBD2,TRBV12-3/TRBV12-4,TRBJ2-1,NA,TGTGCCAGCAGTTTACGGTTGGATACTAGCGGGAGGCACAATGAGCAGTTCTTC,CASSLRLDTSGRHNEQFF
NA,TRBV29-1,TRBJ2-4,many,TGCAGCGTGGGGGGACAGTCTAACATTCAGTACTTC,CSVGGQSNIQYF
TRBD2,TRBV4-2,TRBJ2-2,NA,TGTGCCAGCAGGAATGTCCGGGGAAGGCTAGCGGGAGAGCGCACCGGGGAGCTGTTTTTT,CASRNVRGRLAGERTGELFF
NA,TRBV28,TRBJ1-2,NA,TGTGCCAGCAGTAACCCAAGCTATGGCTACACCTTC,CASSNPSYGYTF
NA,TRBV18,TRBJ2-2,NA,TGTGCCAGCTCACCGATAGTCACCGGGGAGCTGTTTTTT,CASSPIVTGELFF
NA,TRBV5-1,TRBJ2-3,few,TGCGCCAGCAGCTTCGAAAGGGCCTTCTGGACAGATACGCAGTATTTT,CASSFERAFWTDTQYF
NA,TRBV23-1,TRBJ1-4,NA,TGCGCCAGCAGTCAATTCGGGCGGAGCCATAATGAAAAACTGTTTTTT,CASSQFGRSHNEKLFF
NA,TRBV18,TRBJ2-5,NA,TGTGCCAGCTCACCACCCCCTAGACAGAAAAAAGAGACCCAGTACTTC,CASSPPPRQKKETQYF
NA,TRBV12-3/TRBV12-4,TRBJ2-2,many,TGTGCCAGCAGTCAACAGGGAATCGGGGAGCTGTTTTTT,CASSQQGIGELFF
TRBD2,TRBV27,TRBJ2-7,NA,TGTGCCAGCAGTTTATGGCTAGCGGACCACTACGAGCAGTACTTC,CASSLWLADHYEQYF
NA,TRBV21-1,TRBJ2-7,NA,TGTGCCAGCACTCAAACGGACAGGGGTGGGGACGAGCAGTACTTC,CASTQTDRGGDEQYF
NA,TRBV5-1,TRBJ2-4,NA,TGCGCCAGCAGCTGGGGGGACCCAGCCAAAAACATTCAGTACTTC,CASSWGDPAKNIQYF
NA,TRBV4-2,TRBJ2-7,NA,TGTGCCAGCAGCCAAGATGCGGATTACGAGCAGTACTTC,CASSQDADYEQYF
TRBD1,TRBV7-9,TRBJ1-1,few,TGTGCCAGCACCGCGCAGGGGGAGACTGAAGCTTTCTTT,CASTAQGETEAFF
NA,TRBV3-1,TRBJ2-3,NA,TGTGCCAGCAGCCAAGATGAGACAGTTTGGACAGATACGCAGTATTTT,CASSQDETVWTDTQYF
NA,TRBV7-2,TRBJ2-3,few,TGTGCCAGCAGATCTCGCTTGGGCACAGATACGCAGTATTTT,CASRSRLGTDTQYF
TRBD2,TRBV5-1,TRBJ2-2,many,TGCGCCAGCAGCTTCTCTAGCGGCCCGAACACCGGGGAGCTGTTTTTT,CASSFSSGPNTGELFF
TRBD2,TRBV4-1,TRBJ2-1,NA,TGCGCCAGCAGCCAGCTTAGCGGGGGTGCCGGCTCCTACAATGAGCAGTTCTTC,CASSQLSGGAGSYNEQFF